Listed below are T cell receptor beta chains from one sample, sequenced in a study of Graves' ophthalmopathy and Graves' hyperthyroidism. TCRdb re-called the multiplex PCR reads with MiXCR, one entry per CDR3 protein. The sample comprises about 1.1 million distinct CDR3 sequences, about 40% of which are singletons, and roughly 10% rests with the top ten. The sequenced material came from peripheral blood or thyroid tissue (not recorded which). The receptors were gathered from an adult man with Graves' hyperthyroidism. The CDR3 runs from the conserved cysteine through the conserved F or W. A D gene is named only where the DNA matches it firmly. Clone size is stated in some rows and not others, as once, few, many or a class when expanded.

size	D	V	J	CDR3	DNA
many	-	TRBV2	TRBJ1-5	CARRTRTSNQPQHF	TGTGCCAGGCGGACAAGAACTAGCAATCAGCCCCAGCATTTT
many	-	TRBV7-9	TRBJ1-5	CASSSTSGGIQPQHF	TGTGCCAGCAGCTCAACCTCGGGGGGTATACAGCCCCAGCATTTT
few	-	TRBV6-5	TRBJ1-3	CASSYPQSSENTIYF	TGTGCCAGCAGTTACCCACAGTCTTCGGAAAACACCATATATTTT
once	-	TRBV10-3	TRBJ1-6	CAISFGPLGSPLHF	TGTGCCATCAGTTTCGGACCCTTGGGCTCACCCCTCCACTTT
once	-	TRBV12-3/TRBV12-4	TRBJ1-2	CASSLDDRVSYGYTF	TGTGCCAGCAGTTTAGATGACCGGGTTTCCTATGGCTACACCTTC
few	-	TRBV12-3/TRBV12-4	TRBJ1-1	CASSQYNGPGNTEAFF	TGTGCCAGCAGTCAATACAACGGGCCGGGGAACACTGAAGCTTTCTTT
-	TRBD1	TRBV2	TRBJ1-1	CASSPDRAIRGAFF	TGTGCCAGCAGTCCCGACAGGGCGATCCGGGGAGCTTTCTTT
-	-	TRBV20-1	TRBJ1-2	CSANGIRVDYTF	TGCAGTGCCAACGGAATCAGGGTTGACTACACCTTC
-	TRBD1	TRBV10-3	TRBJ2-2	CAISRTSTGSDTGELFF	TGTGCCATCAGCCGAACTTCGACAGGGTCGGACACTGGGGAGCTGTTTTTT
-	-	TRBV20-1	TRBJ1-2	CLGRDPMNGYTF	TGCTTGGGCAGGGACCCCATGAATGGCTACACCTTC
-	-	TRBV14	TRBJ2-7	CASSHSSGPAYYEQYF	TGTGCCAGCAGCCATTCGTCGGGGCCCGCCTACTACGAGCAGTACTTC
many	-	TRBV7-2	TRBJ2-2	CASSPLLLGGRGELFF	TGTGCCAGCAGTCCTTTACTGCTGGGGGGGCGCGGGGAGCTGTTTTTT
-	-	TRBV4-3	TRBJ2-7	CASSQEDGGQWNF	TGCGCCAGCAGCCAAGAGGATGGAGGGCAGTGGAACTTC
-	TRBD2	TRBV5-4	TRBJ2-7	CASSLAGTKPYEQYF	TGTGCCAGCAGCTTGGCCGGGACTAAACCCTACGAGCAGTACTTC
-	-	TRBV19	TRBJ1-3	CASSSKGQLSSGNTIYF	TGTGCCAGTAGTTCCAAAGGACAACTCAGCTCTGGAAACACCATATATTTT
many	-	TRBV20-1	TRBJ1-2	CSARAAGGRVNGYTF	TGCAGTGCTAGAGCGGCGGGGGGGCGCGTGAATGGCTACACCTTC
-	-	TRBV7-9	TRBJ2-7	CASSLDVVRAQYEQYF	TGTGCCAGCAGCCTTGACGTCGTAAGGGCCCAGTACGAGCAGTACTTC
many	-	TRBV2	TRBJ1-2	CASSDAGSVGYTF	TGTGCCAGCAGTGATGCCGGCTCGGTTGGCTACACCTTC
few	-	TRBV4-2	TRBJ2-7	CASSQDVGSRAYEQYF	TGTGCCAGCAGCCAAGACGTGGGTTCGCGCGCCTACGAGCAGTACTTC
many	TRBD2	TRBV20-1	TRBJ2-5	CSARSLAGEETQYF	TGCAGTGCTAGATCACTAGCGGGAGAAGAGACCCAGTACTTC
few	-	TRBV12-3/TRBV12-4	TRBJ2-5	CASSPGLIETQYF	TGTGCCAGCAGCCCAGGACTGATAGAGACCCAGTACTTC
few	-	TRBV4-3	TRBJ2-7	CASSQDLGRPSSYEQYF	TGCGCCAGCAGCCAAGATTTGGGCAGACCGTCCTCCTACGAGCAGTACTTC
many	TRBD1	TRBV20-1	TRBJ1-1	CSAREGAWNTEAFF	TGCAGTGCTAGGGAGGGGGCTTGGAACACTGAAGCTTTCTTT
few	-	TRBV30	TRBJ2-5	CAWSASGMLQETQYF	TGTGCCTGGAGTGCAAGTGGGATGCTTCAAGAGACCCAGTACTTC
-	TRBD2	TRBV7-2	TRBJ2-5	CASSRPLAGGETQYF	TGTGCCAGCAGTAGACCTCTAGCGGGGGGTGAGACCCAGTACTTC
many	-	TRBV19	TRBJ1-6	CASHQGRTGTYNSPLHF	TGTGCCAGCCACCAAGGGAGGACGGGTACCTATAATTCACCCCTCCACTTT
-	TRBD1	TRBV11-2	TRBJ2-6	CASSFQAGGQSGANVLTF	TGTGCCAGCAGCTTTCAGGCAGGGGGACAATCTGGGGCCAACGTCCTGACTTTC
few	-	TRBV7-2	TRBJ1-2	CASSFGSSANYGYTF	TGTGCCAGCAGCTTCGGGTCTAGCGCTAACTATGGCTACACCTTC
-	-	TRBV11-2	TRBJ2-2	CASSFRAGMILRELFF	TGTGCCAGCAGCTTCAGGGCAGGGATGATTCTACGGGAGCTGTTTTTT
once	-	TRBV7-2	TRBJ1-6	CASSLTGVAGDSPLHF	TGTGCCAGCAGCTTAACCGGGGTAGCGGGGGATTCACCCCTCCACTTT
many	-	TRBV7-2	TRBJ1-6	CASSLSSVGNSPLHF	TGTGCCAGCAGCTTATCGTCAGTCGGGAATTCACCCCTCCACTTT
many	-	TRBV7-2	TRBJ2-2	CASSSFGTPNTGELFF	TGTGCCAGCAGCTCGTTCGGGACACCGAACACCGGGGAGCTGTTTTTT
-	TRBD1	TRBV20-1	TRBJ1-2	CSALGQGYGYTF	TGCAGTGCCCTGGGACAGGGTTATGGCTACACCTTC
many	-	TRBV15	TRBJ2-2	CATSRDHSGELFF	TGTGCCACCAGCAGAGACCATAGCGGGGAGCTGTTTTTT
few	-	TRBV5-1	TRBJ1-1	CASSPWGGGPEAFF	TGCGCCAGCAGCCCTTGGGGGGGGGGCCCTGAAGCTTTCTTT
few	TRBD2	TRBV9	TRBJ2-5	CASSPRTSGSSETQYF	TGTGCCAGCAGCCCCCGGACTAGCGGGAGTTCAGAGACCCAGTACTTC
many	TRBD1	TRBV29-1	TRBJ2-7	CSSTTGTEQYF	TGCAGCTCGACGACAGGGACCGAGCAGTACTTC
-	TRBD1	TRBV5-6	TRBJ2-7	CASSLGTGENYGQYF	TGTGCCAGCAGCTTGGGGACAGGGGAGAACTACGGGCAGTACTTC
few	-	TRBV27	TRBJ1-2	CASSTPTNYGYTF	TGTGCCAGCAGTACGCCGACTAACTATGGCTACACCTTC
few	TRBD1	TRBV25-1	TRBJ2-2	CASSEYTGVTGELFF	TGTGCCAGCAGTGAATATACAGGGGTCACCGGGGAGCTGTTTTTT
-	-	TRBV5-4	TRBJ1-5	CASSSGGDGNQPQHF	TGTGCCAGCAGCTCCGGGGGGGACGGGAATCAGCCCCAGCATTTT
-	-	TRBV29-1	TRBJ1-1	CSVKPGGRTEAFF	TGCAGCGTTAAGCCTGGGGGTCGCACTGAAGCTTTCTTT
-	-	TRBV5-1	TRBJ2-5	CASSYEDLQETQYF	TGCGCCAGCAGCTACGAGGATCTTCAAGAGACCCAGTACTTC
many	-	TRBV14	TRBJ2-7	CASSPGAWDHSYEQYF	TGTGCCAGCAGCCCTGGGGCCTGGGATCATAGCTACGAGCAGTACTTC
-	-	TRBV12-3/TRBV12-4	TRBJ2-7	CASSLAGGLAYEQYF	TGTGCCAGCAGTTTAGCGGGGGGTTTGGCCTACGAGCAGTACTTC
many	-	TRBV29-1	TRBJ2-7	CSVDEGGPAEQYF	TGCAGCGTTGACGAGGGCGGTCCTGCCGAGCAGTACTTC
-	TRBD1	TRBV27	TRBJ1-2	CASSPPGQGGYTF	TGTGCCAGCAGCCCACCGGGACAGGGGGGCTACACCTTC
few	TRBD1	TRBV10-3	TRBJ1-6	CASSERGPGQGAPYSPLHF	TGTGCCAGCAGTGAAAGGGGGCCGGGCCAAGGAGCACCCTATTCACCCCTCCACTTT
-	-	TRBV13	TRBJ1-5	CASSSPPPTQPQHF	TGTGCCAGCAGCAGCCCCCCCCCGACTCAGCCCCAGCATTTT
-	-	TRBV5-1	TRBJ2-6	CASSWDIGANVLTF	TGCGCCAGCAGCTGGGACATCGGGGCCAACGTCCTGACTTTC
-	-	TRBV9	TRBJ1-2	CASSVDTGAYGYTF	TGTGCCAGCAGCGTAGATACGGGGGCCTATGGCTACACCTTC
few	-	TRBV7-9	TRBJ1-2	CASSLATGGGYTF	TGTGCCAGCAGCTTAGCGACCGGGGGTGGCTACACCTTC
many	-	TRBV10-3	TRBJ2-7	CAISVQGFEQYF	TGTGCCATCAGTGTTCAGGGATTCGAGCAGTACTTC
-	TRBD2	TRBV5-1	TRBJ2-7	CASSLSAGVVIYEQYF	TGCGCCAGCAGCTTGTCGGCGGGAGTGGTAATCTACGAGCAGTACTTC
-	-	TRBV4-1	TRBJ1-5	CASSQVESVNQPQHF	TGCGCCAGCAGCCAGGTAGAATCGGTCAATCAGCCCCAGCATTTT
-	-	TRBV7-9	TRBJ1-1	CASAPGWTEAFF	TGTGCCAGCGCGCCGGGGTGGACTGAAGCTTTCTTT
-	-	TRBV5-1	TRBJ1-1	CASSWGTSEAFF	TGCGCCAGCAGCTGGGGGACCTCCGAAGCTTTCTTT